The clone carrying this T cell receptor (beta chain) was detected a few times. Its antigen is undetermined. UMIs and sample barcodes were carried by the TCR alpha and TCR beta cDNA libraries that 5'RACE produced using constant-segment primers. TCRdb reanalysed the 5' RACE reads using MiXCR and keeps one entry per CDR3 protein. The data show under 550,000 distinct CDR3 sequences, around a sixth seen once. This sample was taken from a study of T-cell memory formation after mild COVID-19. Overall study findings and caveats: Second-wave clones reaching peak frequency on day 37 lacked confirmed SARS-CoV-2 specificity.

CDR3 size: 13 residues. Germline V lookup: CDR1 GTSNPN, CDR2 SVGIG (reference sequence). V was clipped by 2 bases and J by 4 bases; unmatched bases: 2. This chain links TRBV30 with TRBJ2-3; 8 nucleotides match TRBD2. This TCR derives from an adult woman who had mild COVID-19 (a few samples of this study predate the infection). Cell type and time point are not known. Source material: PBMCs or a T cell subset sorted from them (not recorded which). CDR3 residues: CAWSRAGADTQYF. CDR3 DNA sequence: TGTGCCTGGAGTCGAGCGGGAGCAGATACGCAGTATTTT.